This T cell receptor beta chain appears in the sequencing data of a study of identical twins. Study-level results: Conclusions relied on cross-sectional statistical analysis, not following the same donors.

A universal primer site arose from template switching, and cDNA bore unique molecular identifiers. TCRdb re-analysed the 5' RACE reads in MiXCR, keeping a single row per CDR3 protein. This sample carries some 250,000 distinct CDR3 sequences, roughly 13% of them seen once, and the ten largest clones take roughly 4%. Everyone who gave samples was a healthy Caucasian. This clonotype was counted only a few times. Its antigen is currently unknown. The V and J ends lost 0 bases and 6 bases respectively, with 13 bases between them. Germline CDR1 SGHRS, CDR2 YFSETQ. The CDR3 contains 14 residues. This same sample was also taken into another study, of yellow fever vaccine responses in identical twins.

This TCR came from a woman aged 18-29 years in good health. Sequenced: memory (CD45RO+) T cells sorted from blood. The V and J genes are TRBV5-1 and TRBJ2-7; D might be TRBD2 (6 bases). CDR3 residues: CASSLGRESGEQYF. CDR3 DNA: TGCGCCAGCAGCTTGGGCCGGGAGTCCGGCGAGCAGTACTTC.